This TCR beta chain was found in a study of T cell responses to AZD1222 COVID-19 vaccine. Repertoires were generated with immunoSEQ multiplex PCR, while TCRdb's copy carries only in-frame clones and drops some. The sample shows about 150,000 clones, under 95% of them seen only once. V lost 0 bases and J lost 7, with 16 bases in between. CDR1 and CDR2 from the germline V gene are ENHRY and SYGVKD. This CDR3 contains 16 residues. This specimen consisted of peripheral blood, obtained on day 0 of AZD1222 vaccination. The sequence derives from an adult in good health. This sequence joins TRBV10-3 and TRBJ2-1; D gene uncertain. The CDR3 DNA reads TGTGCCATCAGTGAGTCGACGTTGGACCGAAGGAATGAGCAGTTCTTC. Protein product: CAISESTLDRRNEQFF.